This T cell receptor beta chain was recorded in a study of OX40 agonist ivuxolimab in advanced cancers. Study outcomes and limitations: Doses of 0.1 to 3.0 mg/kg were accompanied by clonal expansion of CD4+ and CD8+ blood T cells by week 6. Among the lowest levels of clonal expansion were found in partial responders at 0.1-3.0 mg/kg. Averaging showed that CD8+ T cells had more expanded clones than CD4+ did.

On this clone: Its antigen remains unidentified.

Assay used: immunoSEQ multiplex PCR; TCRdb lists only in-frame clones, some missing. This table has 45,000 or so clones, roughly 84% appearing once. This CDR3 region has 13 residues. V shed 8 bases and J shed 0 bases, with 10 bases lying between them. Germline V gene lookup returns CDR1 MNHEY and CDR2 SMNVEV (reference sequence). The sequence came from an adult with an advanced solid tumor such as melanoma, head and neck, liver or kidney cancer. Sequenced material: CD4+ or CD8+ T cells sorted from blood, taken in a trial of the OX40 agonist ivuxolimab. The chain uses TRBV27 and TRBJ1-2; no clear D. The CDR3 is CASSARANYGYTF. The CDR3 bases are TGTGCCAGCTCCGCACGGGCTAACTATGGCTACACCTTC.